This T cell receptor beta chain was identified during a study of CD8+ T cells in alopecia areata. Germline CDR1 MGHDK, CDR2 SYGVNS. The V end lost 7 bases, the J end lost 6 bases, and 13 bases lay between the germline ends. CDR3 length: 13 amino acids. Investigators isolated RNA and reverse transcribed it into cDNA to act as the sequencing template. Generated by immunoSEQ multiplex PCR, the TCRdb table keeps only in-frame clones and is missing some. The data contain about 150,000 clones, approximately 87% of them singletons. Samples from alopecia areata patients were lesional scalp punch biopsies and peripheral blood.

This TCR came from a human donor with alopecia areata. The chain has TRBV25-1 and TRBJ2-1; maybe TRBD2 (6 bases). Sequencing was performed on CD8+ T cells sorted from blood, taken at week 0. The chain's CDR3 is CASTGDYPNEQFF. The CDR3 nucleotides are TGTGCCAGCACGGGAGACTACCCCAATGAGCAGTTCTTC.